The source of this T cell receptor (beta chain) is a study of OX40 agonist ivuxolimab in advanced cancers. Study summary: Dosing consisted of intravenous ivuxolimab at 0.01 to 10 mg/kg every 2 weeks. General study results and limits: Mean expanded clone counts were higher in CD8+ than CD4+ T cells.

Method: immunoSEQ multiplex PCR; TCRdb's copy keeps in-frame clones and lacks some. This sample has about 110,000 clones, with approximately 90% found just once. This clone has just one count. Its antigen is undetermined. The CDR3 spans 14 residues. The germline gives CDR1 GTSNPN, CDR2 SVGIG (reference sequence). V was clipped by 4 bases and J by 5 bases, with 12 bases between them. The receptor's source is an adult with an advanced solid tumor such as melanoma, head and neck, liver or kidney cancer. Sequenced material: CD4+ or CD8+ T cells sorted from blood, taken in a trial of the OX40 agonist ivuxolimab. This sequence joins TRBV30 and TRBJ1-6; no clear D gene. CDR3 region: CAWIPAGNNSPLHF. The CDR3 region has the DNA TGTGCCTGGATCCCGGCGGGGAATAATTCACCCCTCCACTTT.